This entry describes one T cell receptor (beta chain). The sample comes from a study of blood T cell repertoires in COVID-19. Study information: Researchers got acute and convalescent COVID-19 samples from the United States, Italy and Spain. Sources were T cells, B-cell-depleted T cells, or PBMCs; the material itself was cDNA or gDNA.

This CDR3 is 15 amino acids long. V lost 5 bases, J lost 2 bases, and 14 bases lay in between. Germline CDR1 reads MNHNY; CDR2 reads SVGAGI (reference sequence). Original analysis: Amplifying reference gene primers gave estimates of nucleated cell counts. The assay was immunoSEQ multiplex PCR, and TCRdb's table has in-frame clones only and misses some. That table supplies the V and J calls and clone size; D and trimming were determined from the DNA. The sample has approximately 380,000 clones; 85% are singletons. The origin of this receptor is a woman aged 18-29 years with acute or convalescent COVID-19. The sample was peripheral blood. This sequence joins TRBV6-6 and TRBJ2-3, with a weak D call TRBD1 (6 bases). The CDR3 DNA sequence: TGTGCCAGCAGTGGAGACGGACAGATCACAGATACGCAGTATTTT. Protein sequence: CASSGDGQITDTQYF.